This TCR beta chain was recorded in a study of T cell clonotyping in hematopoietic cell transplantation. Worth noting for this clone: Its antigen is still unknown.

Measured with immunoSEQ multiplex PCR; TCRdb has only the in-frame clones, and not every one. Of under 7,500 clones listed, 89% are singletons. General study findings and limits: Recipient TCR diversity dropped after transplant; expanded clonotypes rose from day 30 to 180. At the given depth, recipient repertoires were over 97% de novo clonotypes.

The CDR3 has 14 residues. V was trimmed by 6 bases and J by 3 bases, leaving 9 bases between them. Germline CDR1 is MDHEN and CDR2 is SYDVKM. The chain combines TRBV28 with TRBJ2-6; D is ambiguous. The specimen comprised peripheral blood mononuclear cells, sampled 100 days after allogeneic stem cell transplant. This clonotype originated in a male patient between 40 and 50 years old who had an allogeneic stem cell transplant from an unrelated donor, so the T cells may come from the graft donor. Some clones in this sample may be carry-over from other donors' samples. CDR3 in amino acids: CASRLPGGANVLTF. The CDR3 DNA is TGTGCCAGCAGGCTCCCAGGTGGGGCCAACGTCCTGACTTTC.